This T cell receptor beta chain was sequenced for a study of T cell repertoires in cytomegalovirus infection. This clonotype came up many times. MiXCR was run by TCRdb on the reads, yielding one entry per CDR3 protein. There are 210,000 or so distinct CDR3 sequences in the sample; around 6.4% occur only once, and under 7% lies in the top ten. The CDR3 sequence is 18 residues long. Unmatched junction bases numbered 17, after V lost 6 bases and J lost 1 base. CDR1 and CDR2 from the germline V gene are MDHEN and SYDVKM. The sequencing input was PBMCs. The chain is built from TRBV28 and TRBJ2-5; TRBD2 matches 7 bases. The receptor comes from a human donor in good health (CMV status not recorded). Some clones in this sample may be carry-over from other donors' samples. The chain's CDR3 is CASRTVTIGRGVQETQYF. The CDR3 coding sequence is TGTGCCAGCAGAACGGTGACAATTGGACGGGGGGTCCAAGAGACCCAGTACTTC.